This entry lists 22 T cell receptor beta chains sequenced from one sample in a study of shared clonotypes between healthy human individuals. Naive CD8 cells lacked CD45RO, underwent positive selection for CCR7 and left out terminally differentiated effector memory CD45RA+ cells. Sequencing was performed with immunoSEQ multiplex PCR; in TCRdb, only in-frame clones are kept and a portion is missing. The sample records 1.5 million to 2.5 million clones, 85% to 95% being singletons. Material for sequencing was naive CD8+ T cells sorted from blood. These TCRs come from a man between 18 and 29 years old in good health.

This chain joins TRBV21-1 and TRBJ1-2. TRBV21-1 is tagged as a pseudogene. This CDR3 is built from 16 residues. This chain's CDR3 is CASSKVRSDANYGYTF. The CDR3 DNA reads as TGTGCCAGCAGCAAAGTTAGGTCAGACGCTAACTATGGCTACACCTTC.

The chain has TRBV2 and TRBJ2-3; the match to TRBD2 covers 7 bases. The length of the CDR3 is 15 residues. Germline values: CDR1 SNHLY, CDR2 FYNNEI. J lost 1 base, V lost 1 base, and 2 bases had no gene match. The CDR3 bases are TGTGCCAGCAGTGAAGGCGGGGGTCGCACAGATACGCAGTATTTT. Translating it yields CASSEGGGRTDTQYF.

The CDR3 protein is CASSERGLGPCNQPQHF. The CDR3 nucleotides are TGTGCCAGCAGCGAGAGAGGGTTAGGCCCTTGCAATCAGCCCCAGCATTTT. The chain employs TRBV12-1 and TRBJ1-5. TRBV12-1 constitutes a pseudogene. The CDR3 runs 17 residues.

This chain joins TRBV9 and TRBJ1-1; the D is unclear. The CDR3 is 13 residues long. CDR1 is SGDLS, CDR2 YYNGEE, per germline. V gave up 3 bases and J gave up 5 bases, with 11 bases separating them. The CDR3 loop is CASSDGSGTEAFF. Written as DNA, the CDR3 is TGTGCCAGCAGCGACGGGAGTGGGACTGAAGCTTTCTTT.

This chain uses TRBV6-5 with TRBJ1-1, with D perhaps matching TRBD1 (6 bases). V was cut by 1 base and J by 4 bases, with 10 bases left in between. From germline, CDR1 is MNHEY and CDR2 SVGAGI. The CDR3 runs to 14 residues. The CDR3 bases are TGTGCCAGCAGTTACTACAGGGAGGGCACTGAAGCTTTCTTT. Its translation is CASSYYREGTEAFF.

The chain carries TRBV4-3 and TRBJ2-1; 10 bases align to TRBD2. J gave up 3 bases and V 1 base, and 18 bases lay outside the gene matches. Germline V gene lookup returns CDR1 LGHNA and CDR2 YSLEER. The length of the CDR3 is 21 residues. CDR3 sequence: CASSQVWGTSDRGESYNEQFF. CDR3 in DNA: TGCGCCAGCAGCCAAGTTTGGGGGACTAGCGACCGTGGGGAGAGCTACAATGAGCAGTTCTTC.

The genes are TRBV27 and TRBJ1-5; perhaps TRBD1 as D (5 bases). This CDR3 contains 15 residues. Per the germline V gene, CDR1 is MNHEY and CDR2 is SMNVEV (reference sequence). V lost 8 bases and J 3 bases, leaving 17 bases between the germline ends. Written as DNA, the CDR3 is TGTGCCAGCGGACCCCTCGACAGCCTCAATCAGCCCCAGCATTTT. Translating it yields CASGPLDSLNQPQHF.

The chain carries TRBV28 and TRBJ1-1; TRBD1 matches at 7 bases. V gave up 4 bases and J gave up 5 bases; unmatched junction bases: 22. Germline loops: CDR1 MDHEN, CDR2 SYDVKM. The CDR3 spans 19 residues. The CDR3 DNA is TGTGCCAGCAGTTCCCCGTTTATCAGGGGGGGGTCCCGGGGTACTGAAGCTTTCTTT. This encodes CASSSPFIRGGSRGTEAFF.

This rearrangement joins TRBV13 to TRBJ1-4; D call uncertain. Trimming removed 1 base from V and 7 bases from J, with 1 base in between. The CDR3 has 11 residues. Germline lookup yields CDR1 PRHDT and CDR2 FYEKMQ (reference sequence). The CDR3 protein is CASSLAEKLFF. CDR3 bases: TGTGCCAGCAGCTTAGCTGAAAAACTGTTTTTT.

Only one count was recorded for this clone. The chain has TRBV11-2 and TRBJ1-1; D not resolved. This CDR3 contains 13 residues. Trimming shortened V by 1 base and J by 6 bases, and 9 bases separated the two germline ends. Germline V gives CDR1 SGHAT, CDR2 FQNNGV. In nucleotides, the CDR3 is TGTGCCAGCAGCTTAGGAGCGGGATCTGAAGCTTTCTTT. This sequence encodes CASSLGAGSEAFF.

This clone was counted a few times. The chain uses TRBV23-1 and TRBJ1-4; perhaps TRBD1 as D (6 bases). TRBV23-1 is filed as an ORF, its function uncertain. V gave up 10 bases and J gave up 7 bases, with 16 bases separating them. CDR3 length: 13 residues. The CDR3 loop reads CAKHLMDSEKLFF. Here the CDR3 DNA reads TGCGCCAAACACCTAATGGACAGTGAAAAACTGTTTTTT.

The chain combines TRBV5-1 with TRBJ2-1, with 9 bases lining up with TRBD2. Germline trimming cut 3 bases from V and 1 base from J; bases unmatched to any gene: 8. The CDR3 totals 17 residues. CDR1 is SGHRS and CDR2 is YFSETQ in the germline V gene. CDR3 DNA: TGCGCCAGCAGCTGGGGGTCTAGCGGGATTTCCTACAATGAGCAGTTCTTC. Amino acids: CASSWGSSGISYNEQFF.

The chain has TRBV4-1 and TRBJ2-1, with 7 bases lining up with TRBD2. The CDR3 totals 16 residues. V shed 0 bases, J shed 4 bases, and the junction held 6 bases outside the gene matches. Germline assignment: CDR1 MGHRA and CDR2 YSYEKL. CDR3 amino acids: CASSQDWGGYYNEQFF. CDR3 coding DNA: TGCGCCAGCAGCCAAGATTGGGGGGGGTATTACAATGAGCAGTTCTTC.

The CDR3 DNA reads TGTGCCAGCAACGGGCCAGGGGGCATATCCTACGAGCAGTACTTC. Amino acids: CASNGPGGISYEQYF. This chain joins TRBV7-9 and TRBJ2-7; 8 nucleotides align to TRBD1. The CDR3 runs 15 residues. The V gene end was trimmed by 7 bases and the J gene end by 1 base; junction bases not matched to a gene: 9. From germline, CDR1 is SEHNR and CDR2 FQNEAQ (reference sequence).

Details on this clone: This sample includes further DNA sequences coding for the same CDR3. CDR3 residues: CASSYSLNTEAFF. In DNA form, the CDR3 reads TGTGCCAGCAGTTACTCCTTGAACACTGAAGCTTTCTTT. V usage is TRBV6-5 and J usage is TRBJ1-1, with D unresolved. Trimming left V 0 bases short and J 0 bases short, with 2 bases between. CDR1 and CDR2 from the germline V gene are MNHEY and SVGAGI. The CDR3 covers 13 residues.

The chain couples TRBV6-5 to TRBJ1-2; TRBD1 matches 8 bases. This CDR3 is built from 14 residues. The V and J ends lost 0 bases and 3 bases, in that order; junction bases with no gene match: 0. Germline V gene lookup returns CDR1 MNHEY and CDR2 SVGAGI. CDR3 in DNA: TGTGCCAGCAGTTACTCGACAGGGGACTATGGCTACACCTTC. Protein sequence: CASSYSTGDYGYTF.

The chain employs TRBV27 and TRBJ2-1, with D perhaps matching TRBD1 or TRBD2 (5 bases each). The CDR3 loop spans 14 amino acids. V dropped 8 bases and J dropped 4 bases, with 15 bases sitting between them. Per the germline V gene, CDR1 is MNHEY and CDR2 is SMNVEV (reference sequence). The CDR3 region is CASSFGAEYNEQFF. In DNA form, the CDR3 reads TGTGCCAGCTCTTTCGGGGCGGAGTACAATGAGCAGTTCTTC.

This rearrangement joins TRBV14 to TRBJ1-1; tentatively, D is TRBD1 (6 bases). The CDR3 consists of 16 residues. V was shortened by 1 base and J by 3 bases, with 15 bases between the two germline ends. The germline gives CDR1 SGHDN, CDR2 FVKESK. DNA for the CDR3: TGTGCCAGCAGCCAAGCAAGACAGGCAAAGTACACTGAAGCTTTCTTT. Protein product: CASSQARQAKYTEAFF.

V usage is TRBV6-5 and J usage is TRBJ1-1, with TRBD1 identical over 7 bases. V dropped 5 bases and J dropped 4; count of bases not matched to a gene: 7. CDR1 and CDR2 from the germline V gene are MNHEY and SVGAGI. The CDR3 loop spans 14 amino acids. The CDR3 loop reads CASSMYRGGTEAFF. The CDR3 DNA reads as TGTGCCAGCAGTATGTACAGGGGTGGCACTGAAGCTTTCTTT.

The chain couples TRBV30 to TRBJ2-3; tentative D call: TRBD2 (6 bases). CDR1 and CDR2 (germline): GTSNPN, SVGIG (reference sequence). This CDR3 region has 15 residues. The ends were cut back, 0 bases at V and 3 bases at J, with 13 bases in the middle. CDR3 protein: CAWSVLGLATDTQYF. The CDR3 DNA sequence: TGTGCCTGGAGTGTACTCGGTCTAGCGACAGATACGCAGTATTTT. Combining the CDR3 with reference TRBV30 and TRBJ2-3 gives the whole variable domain SQTIHQWPATLVQPVGSPLSLECTVEGTSNPNLYWYRQAAGRGLQLLFYSVGIGQISSEVPQNLSASRPQDRQFILSSKKLLLSDSGFYLCAWSVLGLATDTQYFGPGTRLTVL.

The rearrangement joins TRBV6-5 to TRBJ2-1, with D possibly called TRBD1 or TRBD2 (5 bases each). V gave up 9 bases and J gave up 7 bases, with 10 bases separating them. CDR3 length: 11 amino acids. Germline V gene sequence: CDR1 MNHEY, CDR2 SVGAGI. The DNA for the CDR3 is TGTGCCAGTGGGACGAGAAATGAGCAGTTCTTC. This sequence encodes CASGTRNEQFF.

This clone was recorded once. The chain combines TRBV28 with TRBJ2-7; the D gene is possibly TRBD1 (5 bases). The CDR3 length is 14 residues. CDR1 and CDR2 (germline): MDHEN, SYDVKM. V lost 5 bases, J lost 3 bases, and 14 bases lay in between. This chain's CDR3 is CASSPLGLDYEQYF. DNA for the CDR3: TGTGCCAGCAGTCCCTTGGGGCTAGACTACGAGCAGTACTTC.